One and the same sample provided the 6 T cell receptor beta chains below, sequenced in a study of T-cell reconstitution after alpha-beta-depleted transplantation in children (dated by TCRdb to the mid-2010s). What the treatment or condition label conveys for this sample: allogeneic hematopoietic cell transplantation with graft depleted of TCRalphabeta T cells and CD19 B cells. The library was built by means of PCR. Reads for this sample came from an Illumina HiSeq 2500. Molecular barcoding was employed in the preparation of TCR libraries, with unique molecular identifiers being used to normalize TCRbeta repertoire quantification. TCRdb reworked the public reads: Q25 trimming with fastp, MiXCR clone assembly, productive beta chains retained. Identical CDR3 protein sequences are pooled into one entry, listed with their most common genes and DNA. The sample yields more than 200,000 distinct CDR3 sequences; roughly a quarter were counted once. Over 2.5% of the sample lies in the top ten.

This specimen was PBMCs, taken before TCRalphabeta/CD19-depleted stem cell transplant. These receptors originate from a girl aged 2 to 10 with Fanconi anemia, due to receive a stem cell transplant.

This clonotype was recorded at least ten times. This chain joins TRBV29-1 and TRBJ2-7, with TRBD1 identical over 9 bases. V lost 4 bases and J lost 4; bases outside the gene matches: 2. Germline V gene sequence: CDR1 SQVTM, CDR2 ANQGSEA. CDR3 length: 12 amino acids. CDR3 in amino acids: CSVGDRVYEQYF. The CDR3 bases are TGCAGCGTTGGGGACAGGGTTTACGAGCAGTACTTC.

This clonotype appeared once. V gene TRBV20-1 combines with J gene TRBJ1-2; D call uncertain. CDR3 length: 17 amino acids. Trimming removed 0 bases from V and 4 bases from J, with 21 bases in between. The germline gives CDR1 DFQATT, CDR2 SNEGSKA (reference sequence). DNA of the CDR3: TGCAGTGCTAGAGATTGGCAGGTCCCTTTCCGGTTCTATGGCTACACCTTC. Translation gives CSARDWQVPFRFYGYTF.

This clonotype appeared once. This chain uses TRBV6-5 with TRBJ2-5; possibly TRBD1 for D (6 bases). This CDR3 is built from 13 residues. Germline V gene data show CDR1 as MNHEY and CDR2 as SVGAGI. The germline V and J ends were trimmed by 4 bases and 5 bases, with 11 bases remaining between them. The CDR3: CASSSRGRETQYF. DNA of the CDR3: TGTGCCAGCAGTTCCAGGGGTCGGGAGACCCAGTACTTC.

This clonotype was counted many times. This sequence joins TRBV7-2 and TRBJ2-7; D gene uncertain. Germline values: CDR1 SGHTA, CDR2 FQGNSA. The V and J ends lost 1 base and 0 bases respectively, with 7 bases between them. This CDR3 spans 14 amino acids. The CDR3 is CASSLGTYSYEQYF. The CDR3 nucleotides are TGTGCCAGCAGCTTAGGCACATACTCCTACGAGCAGTACTTC.

This clonotype was seen more than once but under ten times. The genes are TRBV12-3 or TRBV12-4 and TRBJ1-1, with D unclear. The CDR3 covers 15 residues. The V end was cut by 7 bases, the J end by 0 bases, with 15 bases between. The DNA of the CDR3 is TGTGCCAGCACCCCCATGAGCAGCATGAACACTGAAGCTTTCTTT. Its translation is CASTPMSSMNTEAFF.

The rearrangement links TRBV29-1 to TRBJ2-2; 7 nucleotides agree with TRBD1. Per the germline V gene, CDR1 is SQVTM and CDR2 is ANQGSEA. Unmatched junction bases numbered 2, after V lost 0 bases and J lost 1 base. This CDR3 comprises 15 residues. CDR3 sequence reads: CSVEDHRGNTGELFF. CDR3 DNA: TGCAGCGTTGAAGACCACAGGGGGAACACCGGGGAGCTGTTTTTT.